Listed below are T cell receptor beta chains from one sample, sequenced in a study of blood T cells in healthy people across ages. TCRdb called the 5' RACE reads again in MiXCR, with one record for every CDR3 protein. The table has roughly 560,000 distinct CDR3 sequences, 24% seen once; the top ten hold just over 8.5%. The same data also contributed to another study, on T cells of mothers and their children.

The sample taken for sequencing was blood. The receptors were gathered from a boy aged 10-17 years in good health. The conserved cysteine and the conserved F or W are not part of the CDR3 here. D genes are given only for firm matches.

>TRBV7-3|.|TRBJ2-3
ASSPQSSSQAQY
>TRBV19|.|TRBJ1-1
ASSPMGGAPEAF
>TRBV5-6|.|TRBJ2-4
ASSLGQSAIQY
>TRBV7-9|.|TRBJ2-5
ASRDFQETQY
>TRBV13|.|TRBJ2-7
ASSGGQIGYEQY
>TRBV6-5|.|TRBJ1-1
ASSSLLTNTEAF
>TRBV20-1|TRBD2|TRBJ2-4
SARLLAGSLLAKNIQY
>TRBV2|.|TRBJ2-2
ASNGGNTGELF
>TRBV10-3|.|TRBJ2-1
AISDSGYSYNEQF
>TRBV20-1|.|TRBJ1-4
SASRAGGTNEKLF
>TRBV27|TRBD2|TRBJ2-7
ASSRGTSGRYEQY
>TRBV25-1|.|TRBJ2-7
ASSDFGYEQY
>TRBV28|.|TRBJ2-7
ASSLFERLSSYEQY
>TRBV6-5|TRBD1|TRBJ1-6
ASSYDRGLSPLH
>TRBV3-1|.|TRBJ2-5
ASSQDLFITGGETQY
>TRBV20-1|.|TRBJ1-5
SARDPEASGNQPQH
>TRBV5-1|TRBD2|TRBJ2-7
ASSTKTSGSYEQY
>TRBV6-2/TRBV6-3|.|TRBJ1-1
ASSFSGKGLWIAEAF
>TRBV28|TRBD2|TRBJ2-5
ASSFLPGTSGSGKTQY
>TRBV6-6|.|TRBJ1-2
ASSYSAGADGYT
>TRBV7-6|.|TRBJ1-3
ASSLALADRNGNTIY
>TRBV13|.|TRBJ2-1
ASSFAGEGDNEQF
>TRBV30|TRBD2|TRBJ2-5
AWSVMSSGVHQETQY
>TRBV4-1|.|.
ASSQVTGIDEQF
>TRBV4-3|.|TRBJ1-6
ASSRFLEGYNSPLH
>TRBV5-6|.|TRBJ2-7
ASRGGGRTYEQY
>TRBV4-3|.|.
ASSQDRSRRYEQY
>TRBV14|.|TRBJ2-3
ASSHWQIENTDTQY
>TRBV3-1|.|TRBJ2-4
ASSQERGRQAKNIQY
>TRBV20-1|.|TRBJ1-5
SARELGRSNQPQH
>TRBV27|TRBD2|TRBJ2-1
ASSQGLAGIDEQF
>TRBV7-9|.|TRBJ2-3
ASSRRGSTDTQY
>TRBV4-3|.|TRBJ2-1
ASSQVAGRSSYNEQF
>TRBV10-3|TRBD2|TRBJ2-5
AIRSGEGLLETQY
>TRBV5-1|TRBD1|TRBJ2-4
ASSLAGTGVAKNIQY
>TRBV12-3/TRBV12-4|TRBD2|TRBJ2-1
ASSRAGSSYNEQF
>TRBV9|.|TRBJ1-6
ASSVGTIGNSPLH
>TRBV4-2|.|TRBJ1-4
ASSQEPGWGEKLF
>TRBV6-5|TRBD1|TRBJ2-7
ASSYGTVGWEQY
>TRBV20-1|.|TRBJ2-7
SARSLLPGPPVISYEQC
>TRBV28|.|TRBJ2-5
ASSHGSGGQETQY